The 13 T cell receptor beta chains given below trace back to one sample, sequenced in a study of cytomegalovirus exposure and HLA in healthy donors. With 60 Vbeta and 13 Jbeta primers, the PCR was carried out. Clones were sequenced by immunoSEQ multiplex PCR, and TCRdb holds only the in-frame ones, with some missing. The repertoire holds 110,000 or so clones, with less than 80% as singletons. Sequenced: PBMCs. These receptors originate from a woman between 40 and 55 years old in good health and CMV-seropositive.

The CDR3 loop reads CSYRTVSYEQYF. DNA of the CDR3: TGCAGCTACCGGACTGTCTCCTACGAGCAGTACTTC. The chain is built from TRBV29-1 and TRBJ2-7, with D possibly TRBD2 on 5 matching bases. Germline V gives CDR1 SQVTM, CDR2 ANQGSEA. Trimming removed 8 bases at V and 0 bases at J, with 11 bases between. The CDR3 loop spans 12 amino acids.

This clone has more than one count but fewer than ten. The rearrangement joins TRBV6-1 to TRBJ1-1; 8 nucleotides align to TRBD1. This CDR3 spans 15 amino acids. CDR1 is MNHNS, CDR2 SASEGT, per germline. Trimming removed 1 base from V and 3 bases from J; junction bases left unmatched: 4. CDR3 in amino acids: CASSEVVQGDTEAFF. In DNA form, the CDR3 reads TGTGCCAGCAGTGAAGTGGTACAGGGGGACACTGAAGCTTTCTTT.

The V gene is TRBV7-3, the J gene TRBJ2-1; 15 bases match TRBD2. Germline V gene sequence: CDR1 SGHTA, CDR2 FQGTGA. Trimming took 3 bases from V and 8 from J; bases not matched to a gene: 14. The CDR3 is made up of 19 amino acids. The CDR3 bases are TGTGCCAGCAGCTTTTCGGGACTAGCGGGGGGAAGTAGGAGAGATGAGCAGTTCTTC. The encoded protein is CASSFSGLAGGSRRDEQFF.

This clone was found a few times. The chain has TRBV2 and TRBJ2-3, with 7 nucleotides matching TRBD2. Germline V gene lookup returns CDR1 SNHLY and CDR2 FYNNEI. The CDR3 length is 17 residues. Trimming cost V 0 bases and J 2 bases; bases outside gene matches: 8. CDR3 region: CASSEAAASGFTDTQYF. The DNA of the CDR3 is TGTGCCAGCAGTGAAGCGGCGGCTAGCGGATTCACAGATACGCAGTATTTT.

The chain has TRBV7-9 and TRBJ2-3; 14 bases match TRBD2. The trim removed 8 bases at V and 3 bases at J, leaving 1 base unmatched. Germline CDR1 SEHNR, CDR2 FQNEAQ (reference sequence). The CDR3 covers 14 residues. CDR3 region: CASRTSGGTDTQYF. In nucleotides, the CDR3 is TGTGCCAGCCGGACTAGCGGGGGGACAGATACGCAGTATTTT. The whole variable domain, filled in from reference TRBV7-9 and TRBJ2-3, reads DTGVSQNPRHKITKRGQNVTFRCDPISEHNRLYWYRQTLGQGPEFLTYFQNEAQLEKSRLLSDRFSAERPKGSFSTLEIQRTEQGDSAMYLCASRTSGGTDTQYFGPGTRLTVL.

This chain links TRBV5-1 with TRBJ2-5; 9 positions match TRBD2. Per germline, CDR1 SGHRS and CDR2 YFSETQ. The CDR3 consists of 16 residues. With 0 bases clipped from V and 5 bases from J, the junction kept 8 bases outside the gene matches. The CDR3 coding sequence is TGCGCCAGCAGCTTGGCCGACCTAGCGGGGTCGGAGACCCAGTACTTC. Amino acid sequence: CASSLADLAGSETQYF.

The CDR3 is CASSRASGRGRNEQFF. The CDR3 DNA follows: TGTGCCAGCAGTAGGGCTAGCGGGAGAGGTCGCAATGAGCAGTTCTTC. This chain uses TRBV27 with TRBJ2-1; 10 bases are shared with TRBD2. Germline V gene sequence: CDR1 MNHEY, CDR2 SMNVEV (reference sequence). V gave up 5 bases and J gave up 6 bases; unmatched junction bases: 10. The CDR3 runs to 16 residues.

V usage is TRBV10-3 and J usage is TRBJ1-1; TRBD1 matches 7 bases. Germline loops: CDR1 ENHRY, CDR2 SYGVKD. The V and J ends lost 8 bases and 4 bases, in that order; junction bases with no gene match: 7. The CDR3 sequence is 13 residues long. The CDR3 DNA sequence: TGTGCCATCGGCGGGACAGCCGGCACTGAAGCTTTCTTT. Translating gives CAIGGTAGTEAFF.

The J gene is TRBJ2-5, the V gene TRBV7-2, with D perhaps matching TRBD2 (6 bases). CDR1 is SGHTA, CDR2 FQGNSA, per germline. The length of the CDR3 is 14 residues. V shed 0 bases and J shed 7 bases, with 12 bases lying between them. CDR3 amino acids: CASSLARPGGTQYF. In DNA form, the CDR3 reads TGTGCCAGCAGCTTAGCCAGACCCGGGGGGACCCAGTACTTC.

The CDR3 loop is CASSFALTDTQYF. CDR3 coding DNA: TGTGCCAGCAGTTTCGCCCTAACAGATACGCAGTATTTT. The chain links TRBV28 to TRBJ2-3; no definite D call. V shed 3 bases and J shed 3 bases, with 7 bases lying between them. Germline loops: CDR1 MDHEN, CDR2 SYDVKM. The CDR3 contains 13 residues.

This chain joins TRBV2 and TRBJ2-5; 11 bases are shared with TRBD2. Germline assignment: CDR1 SNHLY and CDR2 FYNNEI. CDR3 length: 15 residues. Unmatched junction bases numbered 7, after V lost 5 bases and J lost 5 bases. The CDR3 is CASSTLLAGGETQYF. The CDR3 coding sequence is TGTGCCAGCAGTACCCTTTTAGCGGGAGGGGAGACCCAGTACTTC.

The chain is built from TRBV5-4 and TRBJ2-4; 9 positions match TRBD2. J was trimmed by 1 base and V by 4 bases; bases with no gene match: 6. Germline V gene lookup returns CDR1 SGHNT and CDR2 YYREEE (reference sequence). This CDR3 has 16 residues. The CDR3: CASSVAGVVAKNIQYF. The DNA for the CDR3 is TGTGCCAGCAGCGTAGCGGGGGTAGTGGCCAAAAACATTCAGTACTTC.

Turning to this clone: A read error may produce the germline difference seen at one junction end. V is TRBV7-7 and J is TRBJ2-3, with D maybe TRBD2 (6 bases). This CDR3 region has 14 residues. Germline V gene lookup returns CDR1 SSHAT and CDR2 FNYEAQ (reference sequence). As DNA, the CDR3 is TGTGCTAGCAGCTTACTTAGGGACTCCAATACGCAGTATTTT. Amino acids: CASSLLRDSNTQYF.